The TCR beta chain under discussion was sequenced for a study of T cell changes during pregnancy in multiple sclerosis. Trimming removed 5 bases from V and 5 bases from J, with 18 bases in between. The germline V gene has CDR1 SGHVS and CDR2 FQNEAQ. This CDR3 is built from 15 residues. Repertoires were generated with immunoSEQ multiplex PCR, while TCRdb's copy carries only in-frame clones and drops some. The data hold about 22,000 clones, with over 80% observed a single time. This rearrangement joins TRBV7-8 to TRBJ1-2; D is perhaps TRBD1 (5 bases). Specimen: CD8+ T cells from peripheral blood mononuclear cells, collected in the third trimester of pregnancy. The receptor was isolated from a female donor with multiple sclerosis, enrolled in a pregnancy study. The CDR3 loop is CASSTEGGGGYGYTF. The DNA of the CDR3 is TGTGCCAGCAGCACAGAGGGCGGGGGAGGATATGGCTACACCTTC.